The 2 T cell receptor beta chains reported below all come from one sample, sequenced in a study of blood T cell repertoires in COVID-19. The assay was immunoSEQ multiplex PCR, and TCRdb's table has in-frame clones only and misses some. Here the sample spans some 130,000 clones, 79% being singletons. The sample consisted of peripheral blood. The receptors here all came from a man aged 55 to 70 with acute or convalescent COVID-19.

The chain links TRBV18 to TRBJ1-5, with 7 bases matching TRBD1. CDR3 length: 17 amino acids. Germline V CDR1 and CDR2: KGHSH, LQKENI. V was clipped by 3 bases and J by 0 bases; unmatched bases: 8. Here the CDR3 DNA reads TGTGCCAGCTCACCTCCAGGGGGTTGGTATAGCAATCAGCCCCAGCATTTT. This encodes CASSPPGGWYSNQPQHF.

The chain joins TRBV28 to TRBJ2-2, with TRBD2 identical over 7 bases. CDR3 length: 17 amino acids. CDR1 MDHEN and CDR2 SYDVKM come from the germline V gene. With 4 bases clipped from V and 7 bases from J, the junction kept 15 bases outside the gene matches. The CDR3 protein is CASSYRKGRAAVGELFF. In DNA, the CDR3 is TGTGCCAGCAGTTATAGGAAAGGGAGGGCCGCAGTCGGGGAGCTGTTTTTT.